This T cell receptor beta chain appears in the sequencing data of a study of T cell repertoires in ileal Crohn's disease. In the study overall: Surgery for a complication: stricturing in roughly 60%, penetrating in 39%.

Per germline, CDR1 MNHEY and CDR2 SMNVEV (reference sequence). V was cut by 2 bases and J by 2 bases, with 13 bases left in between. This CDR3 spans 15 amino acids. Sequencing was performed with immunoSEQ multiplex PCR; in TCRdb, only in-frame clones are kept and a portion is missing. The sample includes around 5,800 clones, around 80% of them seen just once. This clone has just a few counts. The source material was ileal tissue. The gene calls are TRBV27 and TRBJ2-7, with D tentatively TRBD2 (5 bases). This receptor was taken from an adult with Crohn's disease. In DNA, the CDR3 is TGTGCCAGCAGTTTAAACAGCGGAGCCACCTACGAGCAGTACTTC. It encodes CASSLNSGATYEQYF.